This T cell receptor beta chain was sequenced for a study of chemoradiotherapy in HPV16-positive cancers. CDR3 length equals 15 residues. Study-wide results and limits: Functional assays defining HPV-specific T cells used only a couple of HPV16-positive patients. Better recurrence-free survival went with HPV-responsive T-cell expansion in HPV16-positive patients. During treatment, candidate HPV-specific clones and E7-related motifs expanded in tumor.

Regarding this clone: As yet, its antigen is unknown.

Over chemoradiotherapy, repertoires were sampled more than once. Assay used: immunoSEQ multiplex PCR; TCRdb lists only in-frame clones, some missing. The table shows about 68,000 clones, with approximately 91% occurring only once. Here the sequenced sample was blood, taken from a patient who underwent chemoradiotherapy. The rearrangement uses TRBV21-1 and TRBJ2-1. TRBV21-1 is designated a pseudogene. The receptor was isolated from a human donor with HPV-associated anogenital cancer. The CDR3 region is CANPKGPSSYNEQFF. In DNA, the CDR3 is TGTGCCAATCCCAAGGGACCCAGCTCCTACAATGAGCAGTTCTTC.